One sample yielded the 21 T cell receptor beta chains listed below, sequenced in a study of blood T cells in healthy people across ages. With a J-beta primer mix and a sample-barcoded 5' primer, a second PCR ran roughly 6 to 11 cycles. From the 5' RACE reads, TCRdb called clonotypes with MiXCR, one entry per CDR3 protein. The repertoire consists of 600,000 or so distinct CDR3 sequences, with less than 35% occurring once and the leading ten covering 15% to 19%. Sequencing input: blood. The origin of the receptors is a woman older than 75 in good health.

In its sample, this clonotype was seen a few times. This chain joins TRBV2 and TRBJ1-1; a weak D match, TRBD1 (6 bases). Germline V CDR1 and CDR2: SNHLY, FYNNEI. There are 15 residues in the CDR3. Deletions cut 5 bases from V and 0 bases from J, with 13 bases between. CDR3 sequence: CASSLDSLMNTEAFF. For the CDR3, the DNA is TGTGCCAGCAGTTTGGACAGCCTAATGAACACTGAAGCTTTCTTT.

Concerning this clonotype itself: An end of the junction does not agree with germline; a read error may underlie this. The gene calls are TRBV5-1 and TRBJ2-3; the D is unclear. The CDR3 contains 15 residues. Germline V gene data show CDR1 as SGHRS and CDR2 as YFSETQ. CDR3 sequence reads: CASSALGSSTDTQYF. The CDR3 DNA reads as TGCGCCAGCAGCGCCTTGGGCAGTAGCACAGATACACAGTATTTT.

This clonotype was counted many times. This chain uses TRBV6-5 with TRBJ2-5, with 8 bases that match TRBD2. CDR1 and CDR2 from the germline V gene are MNHEY and SVGAGI. The trim removed 5 bases at V and 2 bases at J, leaving 4 bases unmatched. CDR3 length: 14 amino acids. CDR3: CASSPGLAQETQYF. In DNA, the CDR3 is TGTGCCAGCAGTCCTGGACTAGCTCAAGAGACCCAGTACTTC.

In regard to this clonotype: The junction departs from the called germline gene at one end, perhaps through a read error. This chain uses TRBV7-9 with TRBJ2-7, with TRBD2 matching over 8 bases. The CDR3 contains 18 residues. Germline V lookup: CDR1 SEHNR, CDR2 FQNEAQ (reference sequence). The CDR3, as DNA: TGTGCCAGCAGCTTAGGGAAGTCTAGCAGGACTAGCTCCTACGAGCAGGACTTC. It specifies CASSLGKSSRTSSYEQDF.

Comments on this clonotype: One end of the junction fails to match germline, which may point to a read error. The chain combines TRBV9 with TRBJ1-4; possible D gene TRBD1, 5 bases. Germline CDR1 and CDR2: SGDLS and YYNGEE. There are 15 residues in the CDR3. In nucleotides, the CDR3 is TGTGCCAGCAGTGTAGAAAGGGGTGGTGCGGAAAAACTGTTTTTT. Translated, it gives CASSVERGGAEKLFF. The complete variable domain, with remaining parts taken from reference TRBV9 and TRBJ1-4, reads DSGVTQTPKHLITATGQRVTLRCSPRSGDLSVYWYQQSLDQGLQFLIQYYNGEERAKGNILERFSAQQFPDLHSELNLSSLELGDSALYFCASSVERGGAEKLFFGSGTQLSVL.

The gene calls are TRBV5-1 and TRBJ2-5; 9 bases agree with TRBD1. V lost 7 bases to trimming and J lost 3 bases; unmatched junction nucleotides: 1. Per germline, CDR1 SGHRS and CDR2 YFSETQ. The CDR3 loop spans 12 amino acids. Here the CDR3 reads CASGDREETQYF. The CDR3 DNA sequence: TGCGCCAGCGGGGACAGGGAAGAGACCCAGTACTTC.

This clonotype turned up a few times. The genes are TRBV10-3 and TRBJ1-3, with D possibly matching TRBD1 (5 bases). The V end was cut by 6 bases, the J end by 2 bases, with 11 bases between. The CDR3 length is 14 residues. Germline loops: CDR1 ENHRY, CDR2 SYGVKD. The CDR3 protein is CAIRQDRAGNTIYF. For the CDR3, the DNA is TGTGCCATCAGACAGGACCGGGCTGGAAACACCATATATTTT.

This clonotype was seen only a few times. The chain links TRBV29-1 to TRBJ1-6; 7 nucleotides match TRBD1. The length of the CDR3 is 12 residues. Trimming at V came to 6 bases and at J to 10 bases, leaving 6 bases not matched to a gene. CDR1 and CDR2 from the germline V gene are SQVTM and ANQGSEA. The CDR3 coding sequence is TGCAGCGTGCGACAGGGTCAGTCACCCCTCCACTTT. Protein: CSVRQGQSPLHF.

This clonotype was found many times. An end of the junction does not agree with germline; a read error may underlie this. This chain uses TRBV5-1 with TRBJ2-7, with D possibly being TRBD2 (5 bases). Germline V CDR1 and CDR2: SGHRS, YFSETQ. CDR3 size: 12 residues. CDR3 sequence reads: CASSSGSYEQYF. DNA for the CDR3: TGTGCCAGCAGCTCGGGATCCTACGAGCAGTACTTC.

This clonotype was seen repeatedly, ten times or more. V and J are TRBV7-8 and TRBJ2-2; no clear D. Trimming removed 1 base at V and 6 bases at J, with 9 bases between. The CDR3 totals 14 residues. Germline CDR1 SGHVS, CDR2 FQNEAQ. In DNA form, the CDR3 reads TGTGCCAGCAGCTTAGTTCGAGGCCCCGGGGAGCTGTTTTTT. This sequence encodes CASSLVRGPGELFF. The entire variable domain, with the rest obtained from reference TRBV7-8 and TRBJ2-2, is as follows: GAGVSQSPRYKVAKRGQDVALRCDPISGHVSLFWYQQALGQGPEFLTYFQNEAQLDKSGLPSDRFFAERPEGSVSTLKIQRTQQEDSAVYLCASSLVRGPGELFFGEGSRLTVL.

This clonotype was seen repeatedly, ten times or more. The rearrangement uses TRBV7-2 and TRBJ2-3; possibly TRBD2 for D (5 bases). The CDR3 sequence is 13 residues long. Per germline, CDR1 SGHTA and CDR2 FQGNSA. Trimming left V 5 bases short and J 4 bases short, with 10 bases between. The CDR3 DNA sequence: TGTGCCAGCAGCCGGGAACTAGCAGATACGCAGTATTTT. It encodes CASSRELADTQYF.

This clonotype was seen a handful of times. This chain uses TRBV7-2 with TRBJ2-4; D call uncertain. The DNA end lines up better with TRBJ2-7; the J call may be wrong. CDR1 and CDR2 (germline): SGHTA, FQGNSA. CDR3 length: 13 amino acids. The CDR3 coding sequence is TGTGCCAGCAGCTTGGTTGGGGTTAACGAGCAGTACTTC. It codes for CASSLVGVNEQYF.

This clonotype was detected once. This CDR3 is CASSGQSTDTQYF. The CDR3 DNA is TGTGCCAGCAGTGGCCAAAGCACAGATACGCAGTATTTT. The chain uses TRBV2 and TRBJ2-3; D unclear. Germline V gene data show CDR1 as SNHLY and CDR2 as FYNNEI. V gave up 4 bases and J gave up 0 bases, with 5 bases separating them. The CDR3 extends over 13 amino acids.

As for this clonotype: A much larger clone differs from this one at a single base, so this may be a read error. The chain couples TRBV4-1 to TRBJ2-5; 8 bases are a match to TRBD2. With V trimmed by 0 bases and J by 11 bases, 14 bases remained unmatched. Germline-derived CDR1 and CDR2 are MGHRA and YSYEKL. This CDR3 comprises 16 residues. The CDR3, as DNA: TGCGCCAGCAGCCAAGACGACGGGGGGGTCTCGAATGAGCAGTACTTC. As protein: CASSQDDGGVSNEQYF.

This clonotype has at least ten counts. This sequence joins TRBV5-1 and TRBJ2-1; 12 nucleotides match TRBD1. V was pared by 3 bases and J by 12 bases, with 7 bases of the junction left unmatched. This CDR3 is built from 14 residues. Germline V gene sequence: CDR1 SGHRS, CDR2 YFSETQ. CDR3 bases: TGCGCCAGCAGCTCCGGGACAGGGGGCGTCCGGCAGTTCTTC. Protein: CASSSGTGGVRQFF.

As concerns this clonotype: Given a much more abundant clone one base away, this may be a read error. V gene TRBV27 combines with J gene TRBJ2-1; tentative D call: TRBD1 (5 bases). Germline V gene sequence: CDR1 MNHEY, CDR2 SMNVEV (reference sequence). The CDR3 is 11 residues long. Trimming stripped 4 bases from V and 12 bases from J, with 10 bases between. CDR3 nucleotide sequence: TGTGCCAGCAGTTCTTGTCAGGGGCAGTTCTTC. Its translation: CASSSCQGQFF.

This clonotype was seen more than once but under ten times. One end of the junction does not line up with germline, which may come from a read error. As DNA, the CDR3 is TGTGCCGGCAGCCCCCAAGGTTATGAGCAGTACTTC. Translated: CAGSPQGYEQYF. The chain is built from TRBV7-2 and TRBJ2-5; D not resolved. Looked up from germline, CDR1 is SGHTA and CDR2 is FQGNSA. This CDR3 is built from 12 residues.

This rearrangement joins TRBV7-2 to TRBJ2-3; no definite D call. The germline V and J ends were trimmed by 3 bases and 2 bases, with 12 bases remaining between them. The CDR3 extends over 15 amino acids. Germline CDR1 and CDR2: SGHTA and FQGNSA. CDR3 region: CASSFSLRNTDTQYF. The DNA for the CDR3 is TGTGCCAGCAGCTTCTCTCTTAGAAACACAGATACGCAGTATTTT.

The J gene is TRBJ1-1, the V gene TRBV28, with TRBD1 matching over 7 bases. With V trimmed by 5 bases and J by 0 bases, 3 bases remained unmatched. Germline loops: CDR1 MDHEN, CDR2 SYDVKM. The CDR3 loop spans 14 amino acids. The CDR3 is CASSVTGVNTEAFF. In nucleotides, the CDR3 is TGTGCCAGCAGTGTCACAGGGGTGAACACTGAAGCTTTCTTT.

The chain has TRBV5-6 and TRBJ1-1, with D possibly TRBD1 on 6 matching bases. V dropped 2 bases and J dropped 11 bases, with 16 bases sitting between them. The CDR3 runs 13 residues. CDR1 and CDR2 (germline): SGHDT, YYEEEE. This chain's CDR3 is CASSFAGGGEAFF. As DNA, the CDR3 is TGTGCCAGCAGCTTTGCCGGGGGGGGCGAGGCTTTCTTT.

About this clonotype itself: It may be a read error: a sequence one base away is much more abundant. This chain connects TRBV5-1 to TRBJ2-1; TRBD1 aligns across 8 bases. The CDR3 has 15 residues. The V gene's germline CDR1 is SGHRS and CDR2 YFSETQ. Unmatched junction bases numbered 2, after V lost 2 bases and J lost 1 base. In nucleotides, the CDR3 is TGCGCCAGCAGCTTCTGGACAGGGTCCTACAATGAGCAGTTCTTC. Protein product: CASSFWTGSYNEQFF.